This T cell receptor beta chain was obtained from a study of T cells expressing NK-cell markers. Overall study context: Of eight sequenced donors, seven were HCMV-seropositive and one HCMV-seronegative.

TCR beta cDNA was generated via 5'RACE template switching incorporating UMIs. TCRdb reanalyzed the 5' RACE reads and collapses them to one entry per CDR3 protein, without DNA. Its table records 150,000 to 200,000 distinct CDR3 sequences. CDR3 length equals 19 residues. CDR1 is MNHNS, CDR2 SASEGT, per germline. Whole-study findings and limits: HCMV specificity of the expanded NKG2C+ T cell clones stayed unclear. Dominant NKG2C+ clonotypes were found to form 1.0-7.0% of CD8+ T cells in 5 or 6 donors.

Turning to this clonotype: What it recognizes is unknown.

The clonotype comes from a man aged 18-75 years in good health. Source material: blood T cells: a sorted CD56 or NKG2C T cell subset, CD4+ or CD8+ T cells, or bulk PBMC T cells (not recorded which). The chain joins TRBV6-1 to TRBJ2-5; checking the TCRdb D call of TRBD2 is not possible without DNA. The CDR3 here is CASVIQGLAGGGLSETQYF.